These 15 T cell receptor beta chains originate from one sample sequenced in a study of shared clonotypes between healthy human individuals. The method was immunoSEQ multiplex PCR; TCRdb's version includes in-frame clones alone and lacks a portion of them. The data show around 1,900,000 clones, about 94% seen once. Terminally differentiated effector memory CD45RA+ cells were left out of the naive CD8 fraction, which was CD45RO-negative and positively selected for CCR7. Sequencing was performed on naive CD8+ T cells from PBMCs. Every receptor here comes from a young man in good health. Some clones in this sample may be carry-over from other donors' samples.

The chain recombines TRBV10-2 with TRBJ2-7, with D unresolved. The length of the CDR3 is 13 residues. Germline values: CDR1 WSHSY, CDR2 SAAADI. Deletions cut 7 bases from V and 3 bases from J, with 13 bases between. The CDR3 sequence: CASKAADYYEQYF. CDR3 in DNA: TGCGCCAGCAAGGCGGCAGATTACTACGAGCAGTACTTC.

The V call is TRBV15, the J call TRBJ1-4; unclear D gene. CDR1 and CDR2 from the germline V gene are LNHNV and YYDKDF (reference sequence). The CDR3 is made up of 14 amino acids. Trimming removed 0 bases at V and 8 bases at J, with 10 bases between. The CDR3 protein is CATSRERSGEKLFF. In DNA form, the CDR3 reads TGTGCCACCAGCAGAGAGCGATCGGGGGAAAAACTGTTTTTT.

The chain is built from TRBV2 and TRBJ2-2; D is possibly TRBD2 (6 bases). Germline V gene lookup returns CDR1 SNHLY and CDR2 FYNNEI. The CDR3 consists of 17 residues. Trimming took off 5 bases at V and 5 bases at J, with 21 bases between the two ends. The CDR3 DNA sequence: TGTGCCAGCAGTAACCCCCTCCGGGAGATCAAGACCGGGGAGCTGTTTTTT. This gives the protein CASSNPLREIKTGELFF. The complete variable domain, with remaining parts taken from reference TRBV2 and TRBJ2-2, reads EPEVTQTPSHQVTQMGQEVILRCVPISNHLYFYWYRQILGQKVEFLVSFYNNEISEKSEIFDDQFSVERPDGSNFTLKIRSTKLEDSAMYFCASSNPLREIKTGELFFGEGSRLTVL.

With respect to this clone: Other DNA sequences in this sample translate to the same CDR3. The chain links TRBV27 to TRBJ1-2; 7 positions match TRBD1. The CDR3 sequence is 14 residues long. Germline CDR1 is MNHEY and CDR2 is SMNVEV (reference sequence). V lost 5 bases, J lost 4 bases, and 7 bases stayed unmatched. The CDR3 spells CASSPLGQIYGYTF. The DNA for the CDR3 is TGTGCCAGCAGTCCCCTGGGACAGATCTATGGCTACACCTTC.

The chain has TRBV27 and TRBJ1-1, with TRBD1 as a possible D gene (5 bases). V lost 3 bases to trimming and J lost 2 bases, with 13 bases between them. Germline V gene lookup returns CDR1 MNHEY and CDR2 SMNVEV (reference sequence). The CDR3 is 15 residues long. The CDR3 loop reads CASSFLQGYNTEAFF. DNA of the CDR3: TGTGCCAGCAGTTTTCTCCAGGGATATAACACTGAAGCTTTCTTT.

This clone occurred once. Here the CDR3 reads CASSFQFTGELFF. CDR3 nucleotides: TGTGCCAGCAGCTTCCAATTCACCGGGGAGCTGTTTTTT. The V call is TRBV7-9, the J call TRBJ2-2, with unresolved D. The CDR3 length is 13 residues. V lost 3 bases and J 4 bases, leaving 6 bases between the germline ends. The germline V gene has CDR1 SEHNR and CDR2 FQNEAQ (reference sequence).

The V gene is TRBV10-3, the J gene TRBJ2-5; 11 bases align to TRBD2. Germline V CDR1 and CDR2: ENHRY, SYGVKD. J was trimmed by 1 base and V by 4 bases; bases with no gene match: 17. The CDR3 covers 20 residues. CDR3 amino acids: CAISAIAGGQRGLGQETQYF. CDR3 sequence (DNA): TGTGCCATCAGTGCGATAGCGGGAGGGCAACGAGGTCTTGGCCAAGAGACCCAGTACTTC.

The V call is TRBV27, the J call TRBJ2-7; D is perhaps TRBD1 or TRBD2 (5 bases each). The germline V and J ends were trimmed by 3 bases and 0 bases, with 15 bases remaining between them. This CDR3 is built from 16 residues. Germline assignment: CDR1 MNHEY and CDR2 SMNVEV (reference sequence). CDR3 in amino acids: CASSFSWGLVSYEQYF. DNA of the CDR3: TGTGCCAGCAGTTTTAGTTGGGGGTTGGTCTCCTACGAGCAGTACTTC.

This rearrangement joins TRBV4-3 to TRBJ2-1; tentative D call: TRBD2 (7 bases). Germline V gene data show CDR1 as LGHNA and CDR2 as YSLEER. The CDR3 runs 12 residues. V dropped 10 bases and J dropped 7 bases, with 14 bases sitting between them. CDR3 in DNA: TGCGCCACCTCGGGGGGCACGAATGAGCAGTTCTTC. This translates into CATSGGTNEQFF.

This clone was picked up one time. The CDR3, as DNA: TGTGCCAGCAGCGTAGGTGGGAGGGCCTTGGATGAGCAGTTCTTC. Amino acids: CASSVGGRALDEQFF. The chain is built from TRBV9 and TRBJ2-1, with 7 bases that match TRBD2. The CDR3 runs 15 residues. With 0 bases clipped from V and 8 bases from J, the junction kept 8 bases outside the gene matches. Germline V lookup: CDR1 SGDLS, CDR2 YYNGEE. Using reference TRBV9 and TRBJ2-1 for the parts outside the CDR3, the full variable domain is DSGVTQTPKHLITATGQRVTLRCSPRSGDLSVYWYQQSLDQGLQFLIQYYNGEERAKGNILERFSAQQFPDLHSELNLSSLELGDSALYFCASSVGGRALDEQFFGPGTRLTVL.

A note on this clone: Other DNA sequences in this specimen translate into the identical CDR3. V gene TRBV19 combines with J gene TRBJ1-1; D gene uncertain. Germline V CDR1 and CDR2: LNHDA, SQIVND (reference sequence). The CDR3 totals 13 residues. Deletions cut 3 bases from V and 0 bases from J, with 5 bases between. The CDR3 reads CASSIKVNTEAFF. The CDR3 nucleotides read TGTGCCAGTAGTATCAAGGTGAACACTGAAGCTTTCTTT.

This clone was observed once. V gene TRBV5-1 combines with J gene TRBJ1-1; 8 bases align to TRBD1. Germline CDR1 reads SGHRS; CDR2 reads YFSETQ. Trimming removed 1 base from V and 0 bases from J; junction bases left unmatched: 8. This CDR3 is built from 17 residues. CDR3 nucleotide sequence: TGCGCCAGCAGCTTGCTTCGACAGGGGCCACTGAACACTGAAGCTTTCTTT. Amino acid sequence: CASSLLRQGPLNTEAFF.

This chain joins TRBV7-9 and TRBJ2-1, with 12 bases identical to TRBD2. The V gene end was trimmed by 9 bases and the J gene end by 4 bases; junction bases not matched to a gene: 19. The CDR3 has 19 residues. Germline V CDR1 and CDR2: SEHNR, FQNEAQ (reference sequence). This CDR3 is CASLGSLLRTSGTYNEQFF. CDR3 nucleotides: TGTGCCAGTCTCGGCAGCTTACTCCGGACTAGCGGGACGTACAATGAGCAGTTCTTC.

The rearrangement uses TRBV11-2 and TRBJ2-3; 8 nucleotides line up with TRBD2. The length of the CDR3 is 14 residues. CDR1 SGHAT and CDR2 FQNNGV come from the germline V gene. V shed 8 bases, J shed 4 bases, and the junction held 8 bases outside the gene matches. The CDR3 DNA sequence: TGTGCCAGCCTCGGGAGGGCCAGGCCAGATACGCAGTATTTT. Translated: CASLGRARPDTQYF.

The chain employs TRBV29-1 and TRBJ1-1; no firm D call. Germline CDR1 SQVTM, CDR2 ANQGSEA. V lost 4 bases, J lost 10 bases, and 13 bases lay in between. The CDR3 loop spans 11 amino acids. This CDR3 is CSVVSLTRAFF. The CDR3 DNA reads TGCAGCGTTGTCTCACTTACACGAGCTTTCTTT.